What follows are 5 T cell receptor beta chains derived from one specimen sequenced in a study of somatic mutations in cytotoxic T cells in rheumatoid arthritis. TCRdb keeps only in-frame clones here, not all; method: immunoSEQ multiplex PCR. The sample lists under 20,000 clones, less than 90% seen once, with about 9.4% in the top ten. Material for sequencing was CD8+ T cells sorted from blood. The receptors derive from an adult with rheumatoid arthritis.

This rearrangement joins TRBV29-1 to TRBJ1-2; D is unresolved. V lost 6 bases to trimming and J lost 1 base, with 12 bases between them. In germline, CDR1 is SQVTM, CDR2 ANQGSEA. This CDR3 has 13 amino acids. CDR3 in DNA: TGCAGCGTACAAAGGACGGATAACTATGGCTACACCTTC. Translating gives CSVQRTDNYGYTF.

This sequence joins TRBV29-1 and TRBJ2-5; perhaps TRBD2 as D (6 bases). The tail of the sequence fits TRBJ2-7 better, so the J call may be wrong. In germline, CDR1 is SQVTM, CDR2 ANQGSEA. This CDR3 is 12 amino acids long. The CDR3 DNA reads TGCAGCGTTGCCGGGAGCTCCTACGAGCAGTACTTC. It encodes CSVAGSSYEQYF.

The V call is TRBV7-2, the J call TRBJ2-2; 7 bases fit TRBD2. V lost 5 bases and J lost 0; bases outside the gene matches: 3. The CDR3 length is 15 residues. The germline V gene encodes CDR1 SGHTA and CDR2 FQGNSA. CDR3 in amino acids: CASSKGLTNTGELFF. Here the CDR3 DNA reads TGTGCCAGCAGCAAGGGACTAACGAACACCGGGGAGCTGTTTTTT.

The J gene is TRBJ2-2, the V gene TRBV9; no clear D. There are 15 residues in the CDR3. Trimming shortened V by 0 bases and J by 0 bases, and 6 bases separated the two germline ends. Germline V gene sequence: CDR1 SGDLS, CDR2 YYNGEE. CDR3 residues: CASSVARANTGELFF. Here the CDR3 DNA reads TGTGCCAGCAGCGTAGCTAGGGCGAACACCGGGGAGCTGTTTTTT.

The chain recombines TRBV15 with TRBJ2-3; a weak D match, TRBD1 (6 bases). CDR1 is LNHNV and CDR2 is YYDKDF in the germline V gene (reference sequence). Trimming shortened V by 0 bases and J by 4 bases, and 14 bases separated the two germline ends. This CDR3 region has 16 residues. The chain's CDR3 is CATSRDSRGMADTQYF. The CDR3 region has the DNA TGTGCCACCAGCAGAGATTCCAGGGGCATGGCAGATACGCAGTATTTT. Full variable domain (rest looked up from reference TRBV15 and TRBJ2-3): DAMVIQNPRYQVTQFGKPVTLSCSQTLNHNVMYWYQQKSSQAPKLLFHYYDKDFNNEADTPDNFQSRRPNTSFCFLDIRSPGLGDTAMYLCATSRDSRGMADTQYFGPGTRLTVL.